Listed below are T cell receptor beta chains from one sample, sequenced in a study of blood T cell repertoires in COVID-19. The data were produced by immunoSEQ multiplex PCR, yet TCRdb's version contains in-frame clones alone and is incomplete. The sample yields 200,000 to 250,000 clones, 75% to 85% seen once. Sequencing was carried out using peripheral blood. These receptors were taken from a man over 45 with active or convalescent COVID-19. CDR3s leave out the opening cysteine and the closing phenylalanine or tryptophan.

j_gene: TRBJ2-7
v_gene: TRBV2
CDR3aa: ASSEGAPAYEQY

j_gene: TRBJ1-1
v_gene: TRBV11-3
CDR3aa: ASSPGTGAPGTEAF

j_gene: TRBJ2-3
v_gene: TRBV7-8
CDR3aa: ASSFRTGLTSTDTQY

j_gene: TRBJ2-3
v_gene: TRBV7-3
CDR3aa: ASSSLAGTDTQY

j_gene: TRBJ1-5
v_gene: TRBV4-3
CDR3aa: ASSHEYYYSNQPQH

j_gene: TRBJ2-1
v_gene: TRBV3-1/TRBV3-2
CDR3aa: ASSQDLGTSGGLEF

j_gene: TRBJ2-3
v_gene: TRBV6-5
CDR3aa: ASSRQGSTDTQY

j_gene: TRBJ1-1
v_gene: TRBV5-1
CDR3aa: ASSLGVGSTEAF

j_gene: TRBJ2-3
v_gene: TRBV10-3
CDR3aa: ATSRGESTDTQY

j_gene: TRBJ2-3
v_gene: TRBV7-2
CDR3aa: ASRKRGSTDTQY

j_gene: TRBJ2-1
v_gene: TRBV5-1
CDR3aa: ASSLDVTGRQF

j_gene: TRBJ2-2
v_gene: TRBV6-1
CDR3aa: ASSEAGQGYTGELF

j_gene: TRBJ1-3
v_gene: TRBV19
CDR3aa: ASSIGVEGNTIY

j_gene: TRBJ1-2
v_gene: TRBV28
CDR3aa: ARRANYGYT

j_gene: TRBJ2-5
v_gene: TRBV24-1
CDR3aa: ATSDQYPSMIQY

j_gene: TRBJ2-5
v_gene: TRBV11-2
CDR3aa: ASSLWTSGRQETQY

j_gene: TRBJ2-3
v_gene: TRBV5-1
CDR3aa: ASSLALRGEADTQY

j_gene: TRBJ2-1
v_gene: TRBV5-5
CDR3aa: ASSPGFAHAQAQF

j_gene: TRBJ2-7
v_gene: TRBV27
CDR3aa: ASSLRGLAGEEQY

j_gene: TRBJ2-3
v_gene: TRBV28
CDR3aa: ASSPLHTIFTDTQY

j_gene: TRBJ2-5
v_gene: TRBV7-2
CDR3aa: ASSPSRTSGRETQY

j_gene: TRBJ1-3
v_gene: TRBV7-9
CDR3aa: ASSLGRQPSGNTIY

j_gene: TRBJ2-3
v_gene: TRBV5-1
CDR3aa: ASSLAESQRGDTQY

j_gene: TRBJ1-5
v_gene: TRBV5-4
CDR3aa: ASSLDRGNQPQH

j_gene: TRBJ2-7
v_gene: TRBV6-5
CDR3aa: ASRGTGGNEQY

j_gene: TRBJ2-1
v_gene: TRBV4-3
CDR3aa: ASSPPGPEQF

j_gene: TRBJ1-1
v_gene: TRBV12-3/TRBV12-4
CDR3aa: ASSLGSDTEAF

j_gene: TRBJ2-2
v_gene: TRBV6-6
CDR3aa: ASSSGTVNTGELF

j_gene: TRBJ1-1
v_gene: TRBV14
CDR3aa: ASSQMTGGTWNTEAF

j_gene: TRBJ2-1
v_gene: TRBV29-1
CDR3aa: SVGDREDDEQF

j_gene: TRBJ1-2
v_gene: TRBV10-3
CDR3aa: AISQGGLANYGYT

j_gene: TRBJ2-7
v_gene: TRBV5-1
CDR3aa: ASSPGGGLMDEQY

j_gene: TRBJ1-5
v_gene: TRBV7-2
CDR3aa: ASSLGDREWGQPQH

j_gene: TRBJ2-5
v_gene: TRBV5-1
CDR3aa: ASSLGTSWSRETQY

j_gene: TRBJ1-2
v_gene: TRBV28
CDR3aa: ASSNEVSGGGYT

j_gene: TRBJ2-7
v_gene: TRBV5-5
CDR3aa: ASSLNRGSPYEQY

j_gene: TRBJ1-1
v_gene: TRBV3-1/TRBV3-2
CDR3aa: ASSQGGLGAEAF

j_gene: TRBJ2-7
v_gene: TRBV14
CDR3aa: ASSQSSASYEQY

j_gene: TRBJ1-2
v_gene: TRBV20-1
CDR3aa: GGGYGYT

j_gene: TRBJ2-2
v_gene: TRBV28
CDR3aa: AVRSQANTGELF

j_gene: TRBJ1-6
v_gene: TRBV7-2
CDR3aa: ASSLAGGSSYNSPLH

j_gene: TRBJ2-3
v_gene: TRBV7-9
CDR3aa: ASSILGVTQY

j_gene: TRBJ2-2
v_gene: TRBV11-2
CDR3aa: ASSLRQYNTGELF

j_gene: TRBJ1-5
v_gene: TRBV7-3
CDR3aa: ASSLPQIRGHNQPQH

j_gene: TRBJ2-6
v_gene: TRBV2
CDR3aa: ASSEAGQRPSGANVLT

j_gene: TRBJ2-7
v_gene: TRBV13
CDR3aa: ASSTGLAGGYEQY

j_gene: TRBJ2-5
v_gene: TRBV7-2
CDR3aa: ASSYGLAGGLETQY

j_gene: TRBJ1-1
v_gene: TRBV4-3
CDR3aa: ASSPGQGLLNTEAF

j_gene: TRBJ2-1
v_gene: TRBV5-4
CDR3aa: ASRPLSGRGNEQF

j_gene: TRBJ2-3
v_gene: TRBV9
CDR3aa: ASSVGWASRTDTQY

j_gene: TRBJ2-1
v_gene: TRBV9
CDR3aa: ASSPWTSHNNEQF

j_gene: TRBJ1-2
v_gene: TRBV5-8
CDR3aa: ASRQTGAYGYT

j_gene: TRBJ1-2
v_gene: TRBV5-4
CDR3aa: ASSLGGGAQDGYT

j_gene: TRBJ2-3
v_gene: TRBV3-1/TRBV3-2
CDR3aa: ASSQGGQGTDTQY

j_gene: TRBJ2-3
v_gene: TRBV29-1
CDR3aa: SVDPTGTDTQY

j_gene: TRBJ2-3
v_gene: TRBV18
CDR3aa: ASSRELTDTQY

j_gene: TRBJ2-1
v_gene: TRBV7-8
CDR3aa: ASNPGRGYNEQF